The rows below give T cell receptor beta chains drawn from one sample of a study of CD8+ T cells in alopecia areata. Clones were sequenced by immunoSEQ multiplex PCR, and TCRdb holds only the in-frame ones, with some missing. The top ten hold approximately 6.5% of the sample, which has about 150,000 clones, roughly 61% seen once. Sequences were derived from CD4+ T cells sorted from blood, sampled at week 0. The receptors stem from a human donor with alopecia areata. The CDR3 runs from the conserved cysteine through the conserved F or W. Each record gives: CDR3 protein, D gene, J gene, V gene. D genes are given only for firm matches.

CDR3aa: CASGGNNQPQHF
d_gene: -
j_gene: TRBJ1-5
v_gene: TRBV4-1

CDR3aa: CASSQEFGREQYF
d_gene: -
j_gene: TRBJ2-7
v_gene: TRBV4-3

CDR3aa: CASSHGDRENTEAFF
d_gene: TRBD1
j_gene: TRBJ1-1
v_gene: TRBV13

CDR3aa: CASKQSGELFF
d_gene: -
j_gene: TRBJ2-2
v_gene: TRBV23-1

CDR3aa: CAWTIIRDSNYGYTF
d_gene: TRBD1
j_gene: TRBJ1-2
v_gene: TRBV30

CDR3aa: CASSPRWGNEQFF
d_gene: -
j_gene: TRBJ2-1
v_gene: TRBV18

CDR3aa: CAISEGGNSGYTF
d_gene: -
j_gene: TRBJ1-2
v_gene: TRBV10-3

CDR3aa: CASSQLGLLNTEAFF
d_gene: -
j_gene: TRBJ1-1
v_gene: TRBV4-1

CDR3aa: CASSSLQGETQYF
d_gene: -
j_gene: TRBJ2-5
v_gene: TRBV7-9

CDR3aa: CSVEETSVGEQYF
d_gene: -
j_gene: TRBJ2-7
v_gene: TRBV29-1

CDR3aa: CAWTPGGVKAFF
d_gene: TRBD1
j_gene: TRBJ1-1
v_gene: TRBV30

CDR3aa: CSAKAVYYTF
d_gene: -
j_gene: TRBJ1-2
v_gene: TRBV20-1

CDR3aa: CASSQDRGRAYEQYF
d_gene: -
j_gene: TRBJ2-7
v_gene: TRBV14

CDR3aa: CARGRDRNTEAFF
d_gene: TRBD1
j_gene: TRBJ1-1
v_gene: TRBV30

CDR3aa: CASSLGDGAYEQYF
d_gene: -
j_gene: TRBJ2-7
v_gene: TRBV5-1

CDR3aa: CAWSVTAYGYTF
d_gene: -
j_gene: TRBJ1-2
v_gene: TRBV30

CDR3aa: CASSFAGGSQPQHF
d_gene: -
j_gene: TRBJ1-5
v_gene: TRBV7-9

CDR3aa: CATSSRGYEQYF
d_gene: -
j_gene: TRBJ2-7
v_gene: TRBV15

CDR3aa: CAWSAQGATEAFF
d_gene: -
j_gene: TRBJ1-1
v_gene: TRBV30

CDR3aa: CASSLDPEGTQYF
d_gene: -
j_gene: TRBJ2-5
v_gene: TRBV5-1

CDR3aa: CASSLVSGSGTHSAQFF
d_gene: TRBD2
j_gene: TRBJ2-1
v_gene: TRBV7-8

CDR3aa: CASSSSGGTDSTDTQYF
d_gene: TRBD2
j_gene: TRBJ2-3
v_gene: TRBV9

CDR3aa: CASSGGGSMNTEAFF
d_gene: -
j_gene: TRBJ1-1
v_gene: TRBV7-9

CDR3aa: CSVVRGDSYNEQFF
d_gene: -
j_gene: TRBJ2-1
v_gene: TRBV29-1

CDR3aa: CASSPKTGYNEQFF
d_gene: -
j_gene: TRBJ2-1
v_gene: TRBV18

CDR3aa: CASSRPTGDSSF
d_gene: TRBD1
j_gene: TRBJ1-2
v_gene: TRBV6-6

CDR3aa: CATTSGDSPLHF
d_gene: -
j_gene: TRBJ1-6
v_gene: TRBV15

CDR3aa: CASSPFPGGEQFF
d_gene: TRBD2
j_gene: TRBJ2-1
v_gene: TRBV14

CDR3aa: CAWSGVDETQYF
d_gene: -
j_gene: TRBJ2-5
v_gene: TRBV30

CDR3aa: CASSWNGVNTEAFF
d_gene: -
j_gene: TRBJ1-1
v_gene: TRBV5-1

CDR3aa: CASRAQGGNQPQHF
d_gene: -
j_gene: TRBJ1-5
v_gene: TRBV7-2

CDR3aa: CASSYSRGQNGYTF
d_gene: TRBD1
j_gene: TRBJ1-2
v_gene: TRBV6-5

CDR3aa: CAWQGDGQPQHF
d_gene: -
j_gene: TRBJ1-5
v_gene: TRBV30

CDR3aa: CASSPPGSETQYF
d_gene: -
j_gene: TRBJ2-5
v_gene: TRBV14

CDR3aa: CASSVAGGSYNEQFF
d_gene: TRBD2
j_gene: TRBJ2-1
v_gene: TRBV9

CDR3aa: CASSSRWVYGETQYF
d_gene: -
j_gene: TRBJ2-5
v_gene: TRBV21-1

CDR3aa: CAWSSGASQHF
d_gene: -
j_gene: TRBJ1-5
v_gene: TRBV30

CDR3aa: CASSLGARRDGNCVF
d_gene: -
j_gene: TRBJ2-1
v_gene: TRBV13

CDR3aa: CASSEEGQPQHF
d_gene: -
j_gene: TRBJ1-5
v_gene: TRBV2

CDR3aa: CAWTTGGPGYTF
d_gene: -
j_gene: TRBJ1-2
v_gene: TRBV30

CDR3aa: CASSLLGTSGGPSTDTQYF
d_gene: TRBD2
j_gene: TRBJ2-3
v_gene: TRBV7-2

CDR3aa: CASSYNPGQASF
d_gene: TRBD1
j_gene: TRBJ1-1
v_gene: TRBV25-1

CDR3aa: CASREAGGSQYF
d_gene: TRBD2
j_gene: TRBJ2-3
v_gene: TRBV19

CDR3aa: CASTLTGGTYEQYF
d_gene: TRBD1
j_gene: TRBJ2-7
v_gene: TRBV7-2

CDR3aa: CSVGQLSGANVLTF
d_gene: -
j_gene: TRBJ2-6
v_gene: TRBV29-1

CDR3aa: CASTETGSRDTQYF
d_gene: -
j_gene: TRBJ2-3
v_gene: TRBV6-6

CDR3aa: CASRGLNYGYTF
d_gene: -
j_gene: TRBJ1-2
v_gene: TRBV6-5

CDR3aa: CASSQVLRDKGSPLHF
d_gene: -
j_gene: TRBJ1-6
v_gene: TRBV4-1

CDR3aa: CASSSNTDTQYF
d_gene: -
j_gene: TRBJ2-3
v_gene: TRBV5-1

CDR3aa: CSVATGGNTIYF
d_gene: -
j_gene: TRBJ1-3
v_gene: TRBV29-1

CDR3aa: CASSRGTATNTGELFF
d_gene: TRBD1
j_gene: TRBJ2-2
v_gene: TRBV2

CDR3aa: CASSSRTGRQPQHF
d_gene: TRBD1
j_gene: TRBJ1-5
v_gene: TRBV2

CDR3aa: CASNQGPDTQYF
d_gene: -
j_gene: TRBJ2-3
v_gene: TRBV2

CDR3aa: CAFRLNTEAFF
d_gene: -
j_gene: TRBJ1-1
v_gene: TRBV30

CDR3aa: CASSLTGGNTEAFF
d_gene: TRBD1
j_gene: TRBJ1-1
v_gene: TRBV5-1